The entry that follows covers one TCR beta chain sequence. The data belong to a study of blood T cell repertoires in COVID-19. Study information: T cells, B-cell-depleted T cells, or PBMCs provided the cDNA or gDNA that served as material.

V shed 2 bases and J 5 bases; nucleotides not matched to a gene: 7. The CDR3 covers 16 residues. CDR1 and CDR2 (germline): SGHVS, FQNEAQ. Sequencing was performed with immunoSEQ multiplex PCR; in TCRdb, only in-frame clones are kept and a portion is missing. This table holds approximately 470,000 clones, approximately 83% found once. Specimen: peripheral blood. This receptor was identified in a human donor in a cohort sampled during active COVID-19. The V and J genes are TRBV7-8 and TRBJ2-2, with TRBD1 identical over 8 bases. The CDR3 bases are TGTGCCAGCAGCTTACTGCCAGGGGGCTCAACCGGGGAGCTGTTTTTT. Translation: CASSLLPGGSTGELFF.